The 10 T cell receptor beta chains given below trace back to one sample, sequenced in a study of blood T cell repertoires in COVID-19. The assay was immunoSEQ multiplex PCR, and TCRdb's table has in-frame clones only and misses some. In the table there are 120,000 or so clones, about 89% of which are singletons. The source material was peripheral blood. The receptor set was obtained from a woman between 55 and 75 years old with acute or convalescent COVID-19.

This chain connects TRBV5-4 to TRBJ1-1; 7 nucleotides agree with TRBD1. Germline V lookup: CDR1 SGHNT, CDR2 YYREEE (reference sequence). The junction had 4 bases not matched to a gene; V was cut back by 4 bases and J by 4 bases. The CDR3 extends over 13 amino acids. The CDR3 region is CASSPRDSTEAFF. The CDR3 DNA reads TGTGCCAGCAGCCCCCGGGACAGCACTGAAGCTTTCTTT.

The rearrangement joins TRBV20-1 to TRBJ1-2; D is uncertain. Germline V CDR1 and CDR2: DFQATT, SNEGSKA (reference sequence). The V and J ends lost 1 base and 9 bases respectively, with 9 bases between them. This CDR3 has 11 amino acids. The CDR3 is CSARVHQSYTF. CDR3 DNA: TGCAGTGCTAGAGTGCATCAGAGCTACACCTTC.

The V call is TRBV21-1, the J call TRBJ1-1; the table calls TRBD1, which could not be checked here. TRBV21-1 is a recognized pseudogene. This CDR3 region has 15 residues. In DNA form, the CDR3 reads TGTGCCAGCACCCCCCGGTGCAGGGGGAACACTGAAGCTTTCTTT. Translating it yields CASTPRCRGNTEAFF.

There are a few counts of this clone. The chain has TRBV7-9 and TRBJ2-2, with D possibly matching TRBD1 (5 bases). The CDR3 is 16 residues long. Germline CDR1 is SEHNR and CDR2 is FQNEAQ (reference sequence). The V end lost 8 bases, the J end lost 3 bases, and 19 bases lay between the germline ends. The CDR3 DNA is TGTGCCAGCGCCACCCAATCAGGGTTGTACACCGGGGAGCTGTTTTTT. Amino acid sequence: CASATQSGLYTGELFF.

The chain has TRBV29-1 and TRBJ1-2, with 8 bases that match TRBD1. This CDR3 spans 12 amino acids. Losses at the gene ends were 4 bases for V and 2 bases for J; bases not matched to a gene: 0. Germline assignment: CDR1 SQVTM and CDR2 ANQGSEA. The CDR3 is CSVGQGNYGYTF. The CDR3 DNA reads TGCAGCGTTGGACAGGGGAACTATGGCTACACCTTC.

This clone was detected once. The gene calls are TRBV2 and TRBJ2-2, with D perhaps TRBD2 (5 bases). The CDR3 has 15 amino acids. With 8 bases removed from V and 0 bases from J, the gap between germline ends came to 13 bases. CDR1 SNHLY and CDR2 FYNNEI come from the germline V gene. In DNA, the CDR3 is TGTGCCAGCGGTAGAGATAGCGCGAACACCGGGGAGCTGTTTTTT. Protein product: CASGRDSANTGELFF.

V and J are TRBV18 and TRBJ1-2; perhaps TRBD1 as D (5 bases). Germline values: CDR1 KGHSH, CDR2 LQKENI. CDR3 length: 14 amino acids. V was clipped by 3 bases and J by 6 bases, with 14 bases between them. The CDR3 DNA follows: TGTGCCAGCTCACCGCAGACAGAGAGGAATGGCTACACCTTC. This gives the protein CASSPQTERNGYTF. Combining the CDR3 with reference TRBV18 and TRBJ1-2 gives the whole variable domain NAGVMQNPRHLVRRRGQEARLRCSPMKGHSHVYWYRQLPEEGLKFMVYLQKENIIDESGMPKERFSAEFPKEGPSILRIQQVVRGDSAAYFCASSPQTERNGYTFGSGTRLTVV.

The chain is built from TRBV7-9 and TRBJ2-3, with 8 bases lining up with TRBD2. Looked up from germline, CDR1 is SEHNR and CDR2 is FQNEAQ (reference sequence). This CDR3 is built from 16 residues. Trimming cost V 1 base and J 1 base; bases outside gene matches: 4. The CDR3 nucleotides are TGTGCCAGCAGCTTAGGGAGCGGGAGTCGCACAGATACGCAGTATTTT. This gives the protein CASSLGSGSRTDTQYF.

The chain recombines TRBV19 with TRBJ1-2, with 8 bases that match TRBD1. V was pared by 4 bases and J by 2 bases, with 9 bases of the junction left unmatched. The CDR3 has 16 amino acids. Germline V gives CDR1 LNHDA, CDR2 SQIVND (reference sequence). CDR3 nucleotides: TGTGCCAGTAGTACCGGGACAGGACGGGGAAACTATGGCTACACCTTC. It yields the protein CASSTGTGRGNYGYTF.

The count of this clone is one. This chain joins TRBV6-6 and TRBJ1-1, with 7 bases fitting TRBD1. CDR3 length equals 13 residues. CDR1 is MNHNY and CDR2 is SVGAGI in the germline V gene (reference sequence). Unmatched junction bases numbered 7, after V lost 6 bases and J lost 6 bases. The CDR3 DNA follows: TGTGCCAGCAGGTTGACAGGGCTAGCTGAAGCTTTCTTT. Its protein is CASRLTGLAEAFF.